This is a list of T cell receptor beta chains from one sample in a study of regulatory T cells in long-lasting Graves disease. A single record per CDR3 protein comes from TCRdb applying MiXCR to the multiplex PCR reads. The sample records 540,000 or so distinct CDR3 sequences, roughly 13% being singletons. These data are also associated with another study on T cells in Graves' hyperthyroidism and ophthalmopathy.

Material: peripheral blood mononuclear cells (PBMCs), obtained at new diagnosis, from a patient treated with antithyroid drugs. The receptors were gathered from a young man with Graves disease. CDR3s include the opening cysteine and the closing phenylalanine or tryptophan. A D gene is named only where the DNA matches it firmly. Clone size is shown for a subset of rows, as once, few, many or a class of expanded clone.

D gene | clone size | J gene | V gene | CDR3 DNA | CDR3 protein
- | few | TRBJ1-2 | TRBV7-7 | TGTGCTAGCACCTTAAGGGTCGCTGGCTACACCTTC | CASTLRVAGYTF
- | many | TRBJ2-1 | TRBV20-1 | TGCAGTGCTAGTTTTAAAAGAGGGTCCAATGAGCAGTTCTTC | CSASFKRGSNEQFF
TRBD2 | - | TRBJ2-1 | TRBV5-1 | TGCGCCAGCAGCTCACCCCGACTAGCGGGAGGCCACAGCTCCTACAATGAGCAGTTCTTC | CASSSPRLAGGHSSYNEQFF
- | - | TRBJ2-4 | TRBV29-1 | TGCAGCGTTAGAGCGCTGGACAACAAAAACATTCAGTACTTC | CSVRALDNKNIQYF
TRBD1 | many | TRBJ2-7 | TRBV24-1 | TGTGCCACCAGTGACAGGGACAGTGGCTCCGAGCAGTACTTC | CATSDRDSGSEQYF
- | few | TRBJ1-5 | TRBV6-1 | TGTGCCAGCAGTGAATCCGTGGCCAGCTATAGCAATCAGCCCCAGCATTTT | CASSESVASYSNQPQHF
TRBD2 | - | TRBJ2-3 | TRBV6-5 | TGTGCCAGCAGTTCCACCGGGACTAGCGGGAGGGCCTGGACAGATACGCAGTATTTT | CASSSTGTSGRAWTDTQYF
- | - | TRBJ1-4 | TRBV6-2/TRBV6-3 | TGTGCCAGCAGAGCTGCACGTAATGAAGAACTGTTTTTT | CASRAARNEELFF
- | few | TRBJ2-2 | TRBV4-1 | TGCGCCAGCAGCCAAGAAGAGCTTACCCGACCCGGGGAGCTGTTTTTT | CASSQEELTRPGELFF
- | - | TRBJ2-7 | TRBV15 | TGTGCCACCAGCAGAATTGGGCCGCCCTACGAGCAGTACTTC | CATSRIGPPYEQYF
- | many | TRBJ2-3 | TRBV5-1 | TGTGCCAGCAGCTTAGGGACTAGCACAGATACGCAGTATTTT | CASSLGTSTDTQYF
- | - | TRBJ2-7 | TRBV19 | TGTGCCAGTAGTATAACAGGCGCCTCCTACGAGCAGTACTTC | CASSITGASYEQYF
TRBD1 | - | TRBJ1-2 | TRBV20-1 | TGCAGTGCTCTACAGGGGGATCGAGGCTACACCTTC | CSALQGDRGYTF
- | - | TRBJ2-1 | TRBV11-2 | TGTACCAGCAGCTTAGAGGGGAGCTCCTACAATGAGCAGTTCTTC | CTSSLEGSSYNEQFF
- | few | TRBJ2-1 | TRBV30 | TGTGCCTGGAGCCGGCTACGAGGGGGCAATGAGCAGTTCTTC | CAWSRLRGGNEQFF
TRBD1 | many | TRBJ2-1 | TRBV5-1 | TGCGCCAGCAGCTCCCGGACAGGGGGCAACTCCTACAATGAGCAGTTCTTC | CASSSRTGGNSYNEQFF
TRBD2 | - | TRBJ2-7 | TRBV3-1 | TGTGCCAGCAGCCAAGACAAAGGACTAGCCTGCGAGCAGTACTTC | CASSQDKGLACEQYF
- | many | TRBJ1-2 | TRBV6-1 | TGTGTCGACGGAGGGTTACTCTATGGCTACACCTTC | CVDGGLLYGYTF
- | many | TRBJ2-3 | TRBV5-1 | TGCGCCAGCAGCTTGCGGGGCCTCGCGGATACGCAGTATTTT | CASSLRGLADTQYF
TRBD1 | many | TRBJ2-1 | TRBV24-1 | TGTGCCACCAGTGATAGGGACAGGGGGCACAATGAGCAGTTCTTC | CATSDRDRGHNEQFF
TRBD2 | many | TRBJ2-7 | TRBV2 | TGTGCCAGCAGACAAATAGCGGGAGGCTCCTACGAGCAGTACTTC | CASRQIAGGSYEQYF
- | - | TRBJ1-1 | TRBV4-1 | TGCGCCGGCAGCCGACCCAAGACAGACTCTGAAGCTTTCTTT | CAGSRPKTDSEAFF
TRBD1 | many | TRBJ1-5 | TRBV12-3/TRBV12-4 | TGTGCCAGCAGTTTAGCCCCCCGGACAGGGGGTTTTATTAGCAATCAGCCCCAGCATTTT | CASSLAPRTGGFISNQPQHF
TRBD2 | many | TRBJ2-1 | TRBV19 | TGTGCCAGTAGTATGGCTAGACTAGCGGGAGGGCCAGGGTCCTACAATGAGCAGTTCTTC | CASSMARLAGGPGSYNEQFF
- | many | TRBJ2-1 | TRBV20-1 | TGCAGTGCTCCCAACGGGGGAGCGGATTCCTACAATGAGCAGTTCTTC | CSAPNGGADSYNEQFF
TRBD1 | many | TRBJ2-3 | TRBV5-1 | TGCGCCAGCCAGATGACAGGGGAGAGCACAGATACGCAGTATTTT | CASQMTGESTDTQYF
- | few | TRBJ1-3 | TRBV13 | TGTGCCAGCGCATTCTCCCTCGGACAGTCCTACTCTGGAAACACCATATATTTT | CASAFSLGQSYSGNTIYF
- | few | TRBJ1-2 | TRBV7-9 | TGTGCCAGCAGCTTAGCGCAAGTCTACACCTTC | CASSLAQVYTF
- | many | TRBJ2-7 | TRBV10-3 | TGTGCCATCAGTGAACCGGGAGCAGCCTACGAGCAGTACTTC | CAISEPGAAYEQYF
- | few | TRBJ2-1 | TRBV7-2 | TGTGCCAGCAGCTCTTGGCCCTCCTCCTACAATGAGCAGTTCTTC | CASSSWPSSYNEQFF
- | - | TRBJ2-1 | TRBV24-1 | TGTGCCACCAGTCTCTGGGAACCAAACGGTGAGCAGTTCTTC | CATSLWEPNGEQFF
- | many | TRBJ2-7 | TRBV2 | TGTGCCAGCGGGTTGGGTCACGAGCAGTACTTC | CASGLGHEQYF
TRBD1 | - | TRBJ2-2 | TRBV20-1 | TGCAGTGTCCCGCGACGACAGGGATTTATGTCCGGGGAGCTGTTTTTT | CSVPRRQGFMSGELFF
- | many | TRBJ1-1 | TRBV12-5 | TGTGCTAGTGGTTTGGGAACGAACACTGAAGCTTTCTTT | CASGLGTNTEAFF
- | - | TRBJ2-3 | TRBV5-6 | TGTGCCAGCAGCTTGTTACGTCGGAGGGTGACAGATACGCAGTATTTT | CASSLLRRRVTDTQYF
- | - | TRBJ1-4 | TRBV10-3 | TGTGCCATCAGCCGGGAGATCAAGGAAGGAAAACTGTTTTTT | CAISREIKEGKLFF
TRBD2 | - | TRBJ2-3 | TRBV20-1 | TGCAGTGCTAGGCTAGCGGGAGATGGAATTTTCGGTACAGATACGCAGTATTTT | CSARLAGDGIFGTDTQYF
- | few | TRBJ2-2 | TRBV12-3/TRBV12-4 | TGTGCCACGAGGAGGCCCCCTCTCACCGGGGAGCTGTTTTTT | CATRRPPLTGELFF
TRBD1 | many | TRBJ2-7 | TRBV15 | TGTGCCACCAGCAAACCCGGGACAGGCTACTACGAGCAGTACTTC | CATSKPGTGYYEQYF
- | many | TRBJ1-5 | TRBV20-1 | TGCAGTGCTAGAACGGGGTCCCCTAGCAATCAGCCCCAGCATTTT | CSARTGSPSNQPQHF
TRBD1 | many | TRBJ1-5 | TRBV27 | TGTGCCAGCAGTCAGGGGACAGGGGGTGCCGACAATCAGCCCCAGCATTTT | CASSQGTGGADNQPQHF
- | many | TRBJ2-4 | TRBV2 | TGTGCCAGCAGCTCCGGAAGCAAGAACATTCAGTACTTC | CASSSGSKNIQYF
- | - | TRBJ2-2 | TRBV2 | TGTGCCAGTAGAATTCGGGGCACCGGGGAGCTGTTTTTT | CASRIRGTGELFF
TRBD2 | many | TRBJ2-3 | TRBV27 | TGTGCCAGCAGTTCCTCTAGCGGGAGGGCCTGGGGCACAGATACGCAGTATTTT | CASSSSSGRAWGTDTQYF
- | many | TRBJ2-1 | TRBV20-1 | TGCAGTGCCGGGACTGTTTTCGATGAGCAGTTCTTC | CSAGTVFDEQFF
TRBD2 | - | TRBJ2-3 | TRBV30 | TGTGCCTGGAGCTCCGGGACTAGCGGGAGATCGGGAGATACGCAGTATTTT | CAWSSGTSGRSGDTQYF
- | - | TRBJ1-2 | TRBV11-2 | TGTGCCAGCAGCTTAACACAGAGACCGAACTATGGCTACACCTTC | CASSLTQRPNYGYTF
TRBD1 | - | TRBJ1-1 | TRBV7-9 | TGTGCCAGCACCGGACAGGGGAGGAACACTGAAGCTTTCTTT | CASTGQGRNTEAFF
TRBD2 | few | TRBJ2-2 | TRBV15 | TGTGCCACCAGCACAGGTTCGGGAGGGAACACCGGGGAGCTGTTTTTT | CATSTGSGGNTGELFF
- | many | TRBJ2-7 | TRBV20-1 | TGCAGTGCTGCTGACAAGCCGAGCTCCTACGAGCAGTACTTC | CSAADKPSSYEQYF
TRBD1 | many | TRBJ1-2 | TRBV7-9 | TGTGCCAGCAGCTTTACCGGGACAGTTTATGGCTACACCTTC | CASSFTGTVYGYTF
- | few | TRBJ2-5 | TRBV24-1 | TGTGCCACCAGTGAAAGGGCAGATAAAGAGACCCAGTACTTC | CATSERADKETQYF
- | few | TRBJ1-3 | TRBV7-9 | TGTGCCAGCAGACTCTCGGACGGTCCCCTAAATTTT | CASRLSDGPLNF